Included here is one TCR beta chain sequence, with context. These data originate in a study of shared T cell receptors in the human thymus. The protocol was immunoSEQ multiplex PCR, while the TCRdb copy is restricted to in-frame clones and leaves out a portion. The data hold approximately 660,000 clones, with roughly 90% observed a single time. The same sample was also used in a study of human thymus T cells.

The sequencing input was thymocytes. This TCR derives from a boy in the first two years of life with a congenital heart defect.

The DNA for the CDR3 is TGTGCCAGCAGTTTTCTCGAAACAGGGACACGATCGGAAGATACGCAGTATTTT. This sequence encodes CASSFLETGTRSEDTQYF. The rearrangement links TRBV27 to TRBJ2-3, with D perhaps matching TRBD1 (6 bases). Germline V gives CDR1 MNHEY, CDR2 SMNVEV (reference sequence). The CDR3 covers 18 residues. Trimming left V 3 bases short and J 5 bases short, with 24 bases between.